This T cell receptor beta chain was captured in a study of patients and donors after allogeneic stem cell transplantation. MiXCR was run by TCRdb on the RT-PCR reads, yielding one entry per CDR3 protein. The sample yields approximately 200,000 distinct CDR3 sequences, roughly 40% seen once. This CDR3 spans 16 amino acids. Germline-derived CDR1 and CDR2 are MNHEY and SVGAGI. V was clipped by 3 bases and J by 5 bases, with 19 bases between them. This clonotype was seen a handful of times. The chain joins TRBV6-5 to TRBJ2-5; D gene unclear. The material sequenced was blood, either unsorted or a sorted T cell fraction (not recorded which). The sequence was collected from a human donor who was either an allogeneic HSCT recipient or a stem cell or donor lymphocyte infusion donor (not recorded which). It is not recorded whose cells these are; they may come from a transplant donor. CDR3 loop: CASSYYFEDPVETQYF. Here the CDR3 DNA reads TGTGCCAGCAGTTATTATTTTGAGGACCCGGTGGAGACCCAGTACTTC.